This TCR beta chain originates from a study of CD8+CD57+ T cells in acquired aplastic anemia. Overall study context: Mean read depth for CD4+ cells from healthy donors was around 9.9 million.

Whole-study findings and limits: In common between the patients and the controls were more than 25 CD8+ CDR3 sequences.

CDR1 LNHDA and CDR2 SQIVND come from the germline V gene (reference sequence). The germline V and J ends were trimmed by 4 bases and 4 bases, with 8 bases remaining between them. CDR3 length: 13 residues. Genomic DNA was employed as the template in profiling TCR beta VDJ and CDR3. TCRdb re-called the reads through MiXCR, storing one row per CDR3 protein. This sample has about 220,000 distinct CDR3 sequences; 30% to 40% occur once, and the top ten carry 0.95% to 1.3%. In this sample, this clonotype turned up many times. Its antigen remains unidentified. The source of this sequence is a human donor in good health, serving as a control. The chain employs TRBV19 and TRBJ1-3, with D possibly being TRBD1 (5 bases). Input material: sorted CD4+, CD8+, or CD8+CD57+ T cells (not recorded which) from PBMCs. CDR3 in amino acids: CASSTRVGNTIYF. The CDR3 DNA reads as TGTGCCAGTAGTACCAGGGTCGGAAACACCATATATTTT.